This TCR beta chain was recovered during a study of T-cell memory formation after mild COVID-19. Germline V lookup: CDR1 LNHDA, CDR2 SQIVND (reference sequence). This CDR3 is built from 15 residues. Trimming took 6 bases from V and 0 from J; bases not matched to a gene: 3. MiXCR was run by TCRdb on the 5' RACE reads, yielding one entry per CDR3 protein. The top ten hold around 12% of the sample, which has almost 550,000 distinct CDR3 sequences, about 20% seen once. The sequencing input was PBMCs or a T cell subset sorted from them (not recorded which). V usage is TRBV19 and J usage is TRBJ2-1; 9 positions agree with TRBD2. The sequence was obtained from an adult woman who had mild COVID-19 (a few samples of this study predate the infection). Cell type and time point are not known. The CDR3 DNA sequence: TGTGCCAGTAGCCCTAGCGGGAACTCCTACAATGAGCAGTTCTTC. Protein: CASSPSGNSYNEQFF.